This TCR beta chain stems from a study of spatial heterogeneity in lung cancer. Trimming shortened V by 3 bases and J by 4 bases, and 13 bases separated the two germline ends. The CDR3 is 14 amino acids. MiXCR, applied by TCRdb to the 5' RACE reads, yields one record per CDR3 protein. The sample shows around 45,000 distinct CDR3 sequences, about an eighth of them seen only once. As for time point: sample taken at primary tumor resection. The input material, whole RNA from tumor, nontumor lung or frozen PBMC, was sequenced unsorted. Some 72 TRACERx patients with early, untreated non-small cell lung cancer donated samples. The table lists this clonotype with a few counts.

Sequencing was performed on PBMCs, taken at surgery. The clonotype originates from a female donor with early-stage non-small cell lung cancer. This chain joins TRBV12-3 or TRBV12-4 and TRBJ2-7; tentative D call: TRBD2 (5 bases). Here the CDR3 reads CASSFGGGTYEQYF. In nucleotides, the CDR3 is TGTGCCAGCAGTTTTGGCGGAGGAACTTACGAGCAGTACTTC.